The 3 T cell receptor beta chains in this list originate from one sample, sequenced in a study of T cell responses to AZD1222 COVID-19 vaccine. Sequencing was performed with immunoSEQ multiplex PCR; in TCRdb, only in-frame clones are kept and a portion is missing. The data show around 140,000 clones, roughly 90% seen once. Sample: peripheral blood, taken on day 0 of AZD1222 vaccination. The receptor source for this set is an adult in good health.

Notes on this clone: Distinct nucleotide sequences in the sample also encode this CDR3. This chain joins TRBV18 and TRBJ1-5, with D unclear. With 2 bases removed from V and 4 bases from J, the gap between germline ends came to 3 bases. Germline lookup yields CDR1 KGHSH and CDR2 LQKENI. The CDR3 has 12 amino acids. In nucleotides, the CDR3 is TGTGCCAGCTCACCAGGGAATCAGCCCCAGCATTTT. Amino acid sequence: CASSPGNQPQHF.

This sequence joins TRBV10-2 and TRBJ2-5; 9 nucleotides match TRBD1. The J segment lost 7 bases and the V segment lost 0 bases, leaving 3 bases of the junction unmatched. This CDR3 has 14 residues. CDR1 and CDR2 (germline): WSHSY, SAAADI. DNA of the CDR3: TGCGCCAGCAGTGAGTCGACAGGGGGAGTGACCCAGTACTTC. Its translation: CASSESTGGVTQYF.

The J gene is TRBJ2-3, the V gene TRBV5-1; the match to TRBD1 covers 10 bases. Trimming removed 4 bases from V and 2 bases from J; junction bases left unmatched: 7. CDR1 and CDR2 from the germline V gene are SGHRS and YFSETQ. The CDR3 covers 16 residues. The CDR3 reads CASSTGGQGLTDTQYF. CDR3 bases: TGCGCCAGCAGCACCGGGGGACAGGGGCTCACAGATACGCAGTATTTT.